The next 11 T cell receptor beta chains were all read from a single sample in a study of CD8 T cells in ankylosing spondylitis. TCRdb re-analysed the 5' RACE reads in MiXCR, keeping a single row per CDR3 protein. This table holds about 260,000 distinct CDR3 sequences, more than 20% found once. Sequenced: blood, either unsorted or a sorted T cell fraction (not recorded which). Receptors originate from a male donor with ankylosing spondylitis or in good health (not recorded which).

The rearrangement uses TRBV24-1 and TRBJ2-1; 9 bases agree with TRBD2. The V segment lost 4 bases and the J segment 5 bases; nucleotides outside the gene matches: 5. Germline CDR1 and CDR2: KGHDR and SFDVKD. The length of the CDR3 is 15 residues. The CDR3 is CATSEPGLANNEQFF. Written as DNA, the CDR3 is TGTGCCACCAGTGAACCGGGACTAGCAAACAATGAGCAGTTCTTC.

This clonotype was observed many times. This sequence joins TRBV20-1 and TRBJ1-3, with 10 bases matching TRBD1. Germline-derived CDR1 and CDR2 are DFQATT and SNEGSKA (reference sequence). CDR3 size: 15 residues. The ends lost 5 bases at V and 2 bases at J; junction bases unmatched: 6. DNA for the CDR3: TGCAGTGCTGATTCGGGACAGGGGACTGGAAACACCATATATTTT. This encodes CSADSGQGTGNTIYF.

At least ten counts were recorded for this clonotype. The genes are TRBV27 and TRBJ2-2, with D tentatively TRBD2 (6 bases). Trimming stripped 6 bases from V and 3 bases from J, with 14 bases between. Germline V gene sequence: CDR1 MNHEY, CDR2 SMNVEV (reference sequence). The CDR3 is 15 residues long. The CDR3: CASRVGTYYTGELFF. The CDR3 nucleotides read TGTGCCAGCAGGGTCGGGACTTATTACACCGGGGAGCTGTTTTTT.

This sequence joins TRBV7-8 and TRBJ1-2, with D unclear. The germline V gene encodes CDR1 SGHVS and CDR2 FQNEAQ. The CDR3 is 15 amino acids. The V end was cut by 1 base, the J end by 2 bases, with 11 bases between. CDR3 DNA sequence: TGTGCCAGCAGCTTAGTAGATGTCAGAAACTATGGCTACACCTTC. This codes for CASSLVDVRNYGYTF.

This chain links TRBV6-1 with TRBJ2-1; no firm D call. The CDR3 extends over 14 amino acids. Deletions cut 7 bases from V and 0 bases from J, with 10 bases between. From germline, CDR1 is MNHNS and CDR2 SASEGT. The CDR3 bases are TGTGCCAGCAAGGCCCGTAGCTCCTACAATGAGCAGTTCTTC. The encoded protein is CASKARSSYNEQFF.

Written as DNA, the CDR3 is TGTGCCAGCAGTGAAAACGTTGTGGCACCCCTCCACTTT. Encoded protein: CASSENVVAPLHF. The chain has TRBV6-1 and TRBJ1-6; D remains unclear. CDR3 size: 13 residues. The ends were cut back, 2 bases at V and 11 bases at J, with 10 bases in the middle. Looked up from germline, CDR1 is MNHNS and CDR2 is SASEGT.

This clonotype was counted only a few times. The chain uses TRBV12-3 or TRBV12-4 and TRBJ1-4; no definite D call. Trimming pared 1 base from V and 15 bases from J, leaving 12 bases between. There are 12 residues in the CDR3. DNA of the CDR3: TGTGCCAGCAGTTTAGGCGGCCAGAGAGTGTTTTTT. This encodes CASSLGGQRVFF.

The V and J genes are TRBV5-1 and TRBJ2-7; 12 bases line up with TRBD2. CDR3 length equals 15 residues. The ends lost 3 bases at V and 6 bases at J; junction bases unmatched: 7. From germline, CDR1 is SGHRS and CDR2 YFSETQ. CDR3 nucleotides: TGCGCCAGCAGCTCCTTCGGACTAGCGGGGAGCGAGCAGTACTTC. Amino acids: CASSSFGLAGSEQYF.

This clonotype appeared once. V is TRBV21-1 and J is TRBJ2-7. TRBV21-1 is a listed pseudogene. The CDR3 covers 15 residues. The CDR3 nucleotides read TGTGCCAGCAGCAAGAGCGGGCCACCCTCTTACGAGCAGTACTTC. Translated: CASSKSGPPSYEQYF.

This clonotype was seen only a few times. This chain links TRBV2 with TRBJ1-2, with D maybe TRBD1 (5 bases). The CDR3 is 12 amino acids. Trimming pared 8 bases from V and 3 bases from J, leaving 10 bases between. Germline V gene sequence: CDR1 SNHLY, CDR2 FYNNEI. The CDR3 sequence: CASGGADYGYTF. The CDR3 nucleotides read TGTGCCAGCGGAGGGGCGGACTATGGCTACACCTTC.

There are a few counts of this clonotype. The gene calls are TRBV20-1 and TRBJ1-1, with D perhaps matching TRBD1 (5 bases). The CDR3 loop spans 14 amino acids. The V end lost 1 base, the J end lost 6 bases, and 15 bases lay between the germline ends. Looked up from germline, CDR1 is DFQATT and CDR2 is SNEGSKA (reference sequence). The CDR3 is CSARVGGTLPEAFF. The CDR3 DNA reads TGCAGTGCTAGAGTTGGAGGGACTCTCCCTGAAGCTTTCTTT.